These T cell receptor beta chains were read from a single sample in a study of blood T cell repertoires in COVID-19. TCRdb's table, derived via immunoSEQ multiplex PCR, lists solely in-frame clones and lacks some. The repertoire holds 200,000 to 250,000 clones, about 86% seen once, with about 4.1% in the top ten. Sequenced sample: PBMCs or T cells enriched from blood (not recorded which). These receptors were taken from a woman between 35 and 50 years old with acute COVID-19. Both conserved end residues are part of each CDR3. A D gene is named only where the DNA matches it firmly. For some rows the clone size is stated as once, few or many, or as a class when expanded; others skip it.

TRBV28	NA	TRBJ1-1	NA	CASSSGSTVAEAFF	TGTGCCAGCAGTTCCGGGAGCACAGTGGCTGAAGCTTTCTTT
TRBV30	TRBD1	TRBJ2-3	NA	CAGTTGGRDTQYF	TGTGCCGGAACGACAGGGGGCAGGGATACGCAGTATTTT
TRBV27	NA	TRBJ2-7	NA	CASSLLGTGYEQYF	TGTGCCAGCAGTTTACTTGGCACGGGCTACGAGCAGTACTTC
TRBV19	TRBD1	TRBJ1-2	few	CASSSREGQGGYTF	TGTGCCAGTAGTTCCCGGGAGGGACAGGGCGGCTACACCTTC
TRBV19	TRBD2	TRBJ2-7	once	CASSIFLAGGHEQYF	TGTGCCAGTAGTATCTTCCTAGCGGGAGGGCACGAGCAGTACTTC
TRBV24-1	NA	TRBJ2-5	NA	CATKDRVQETQYF	TGTGCCACCAAAGATCGCGTGCAAGAGACCCAGTACTTC
TRBV2	NA	TRBJ2-5	once	CASVRGQGETQYF	TGTGCCAGCGTCAGAGGGCAGGGGGAGACCCAGTACTTC
TRBV28	TRBD2	TRBJ2-1	NA	CAGAGGPGRNEQFF	TGTGCCGGGGCGGGAGGGCCAGGTAGAAATGAGCAGTTCTTC
TRBV19	NA	TRBJ1-6	NA	CASSPPGGLAYNSPLHF	TGTGCCAGTAGCCCCCCAGGCGGGTTGGCCTATAATTCACCCCTCCACTTT
TRBV6-5	NA	TRBJ2-7	NA	CASTQRVGLGYEQYF	TGTGCCAGCACGCAGCGGGTGGGCTTAGGCTACGAGCAGTACTTC
TRBV7-6	TRBD2	TRBJ2-1	NA	CASSPREGRSYNEQFF	TGTGCCAGCAGCCCAAGGGAGGGTCGCTCCTACAATGAGCAGTTCTTC
TRBV5-8	NA	TRBJ2-3	NA	CASSLGDTTDTQYF	TGTGCCAGCAGCTTGGGAGACACAACAGATACGCAGTATTTT
TRBV11-2	TRBD2	TRBJ2-3	NA	CASSFRLAGGPTDTQYF	TGTGCCAGCAGCTTCCGACTAGCGGGAGGTCCCACAGATACGCAGTATTTT
TRBV19	NA	TRBJ2-4	NA	CASSTTGNIQYF	TGTGCCAGTAGTACGACAGGCAACATTCAGTACTTC
TRBV4-1	NA	TRBJ2-7	NA	CASSRAQLAAYEQYF	TGCGCCTCGAGCAGGGCCCAATTGGCAGCCTACGAGCAGTACTTC
TRBV7-2	NA	TRBJ2-5	NA	CASSKPEGFGETQYF	TGTGCCAGCAGCAAGCCGGAGGGATTCGGGGAGACCCAGTACTTC
TRBV7-2	TRBD2	TRBJ2-7	NA	CASSFPGLAVYEQYF	TGTGCCAGCAGCTTTCCGGGACTAGCAGTCTACGAGCAGTACTTC
TRBV6-6	TRBD1	TRBJ2-7	few	CASSRFGTGSSYEQYF	TGTGCCAGCAGTCGATTCGGGACAGGGAGCTCCTACGAGCAGTACTTC
TRBV6-1	NA	TRBJ2-1	NA	CASSVRWDTLGNEQFF	TGTGCCAGCAGTGTACGATGGGACACCTTGGGCAATGAGCAGTTCTTC
TRBV10-3	TRBD1	TRBJ1-5	NA	CAIKGQGSGNQPQHF	TGTGCCATCAAGGGACAGGGAAGCGGCAATCAGCCCCAGCATTTT
TRBV4-1	TRBD2	TRBJ2-5	few	CASSLLAGVMGETQYF	TGCGCCAGCAGCCTACTAGCGGGAGTCATGGGAGAGACCCAGTACTTC
TRBV27	TRBD1	TRBJ2-7	NA	CASTDRGEQYF	TGTGCCAGCACCGACAGGGGGGAGCAGTACTTC
TRBV7-6	TRBD2	TRBJ2-7	NA	CASSPASGNVYEQYF	TGTGCCAGCAGTCCCGCTAGCGGAAATGTCTACGAGCAGTACTTC
TRBV2	TRBD1	TRBJ2-2	few	CASRRQGAVTGELFF	TGTGCCAGCAGGAGACAGGGGGCGGTCACCGGGGAGCTGTTTTTT